This TCR beta chain was recorded in a study of blood T cell repertoires in COVID-19. For the study at large: Acute and convalescent COVID-19 specimens originated in the United States, Italy and Spain. The analysed material was cDNA or gDNA that came from T cells, B-cell-depleted T cells, or PBMCs.

Authors' analysis steps: Using reference gene primer amplification, nucleated cell counts were estimated. Clones were read by immunoSEQ multiplex PCR, and TCRdb kept only the in-frame ones, dropping some. Clone size and V and J calls were adopted from that table, with D and trimming inferred from the DNA. Here the sample spans approximately 150,000 clones, about 79% being singletons. There are 15 residues in the CDR3. Trimming removed 7 bases from V and 5 bases from J; junction bases left unmatched: 12. The J gene is TRBJ1-2, the V gene TRBV6-7; 8 positions agree with TRBD1. TRBV6-7 is recorded as an ORF, its role being uncertain. This sequence was found in a woman in her forties or fifties in a cohort sampled during active or convalescent COVID-19. The sample consisted of peripheral blood. The CDR3 sequence is CASKPRTGQFYGYTF. The CDR3 nucleotides read TGTGCCAGCAAACCCCGGACAGGGCAGTTTTATGGCTACACCTTC.